Listed here are 12 T cell receptor beta chains from one sample, sequenced in a study of radiation and T cells in renal cell carcinoma (dated by TCRdb to between 2020 and 2021). Library preparation employed the immunoSEQ multiplex PCR assay. TCRdb stores this immuneACCESS table with in-frame sequences only. Part of the clones is absent; in the studies checked, under half of the shortfall reflects unresolved V genes, and no reason is known for the rest. The sample yields around 120,000 clones; more than 80% were counted once. In total, the top ten clones hold around 1.8% of the sample. In light of the paper, this sample's time point label describes: blood 2 weeks post-SBRT. Explained via the paper, the treatment or condition label denotes: 15 Gy SBRT to primary tumor, nephrectomy 4 weeks later. The starting material was blood, obtained from a patient whose treatment included radiotherapy and nephrectomy. Receptors originate from a woman aged 60-70 years with renal cell carcinoma.

The sample holds one count of this clone. The chain uses TRBV28 and TRBJ2-5; D is unclear. Germline V gene sequence: CDR1 MDHEN, CDR2 SYDVKM. This CDR3 comprises 14 residues. V lost 3 bases and J 5 bases, leaving 13 bases between the germline ends. The CDR3 DNA reads TGTGCCAGCAGTTTTCACGGGTCCAGGGAGACCCAGTACTTC. This encodes CASSFHGSRETQYF.

There are a few counts of this clone. The chain uses TRBV5-6 and TRBJ1-1, with D perhaps matching TRBD1 (5 bases). The germline gives CDR1 SGHDT, CDR2 YYEEEE. V was cut by 4 bases and J by 1 base, with 17 bases left in between. This CDR3 comprises 16 residues. CDR3 nucleotide sequence: TGTGCCAGCAGCCCAAAGGCAGGGAGGAGGAACACTGAAGCTTTCTTT. Amino acid sequence: CASSPKAGRRNTEAFF.

This clone showed up just once. V gene TRBV6-6 combines with J gene TRBJ2-2; tentative D call: TRBD1 (6 bases). The CDR3 is made up of 15 amino acids. CDR1 MNHNY and CDR2 SVGAGI come from the germline V gene (reference sequence). V was trimmed by 6 bases and J by 0 bases, leaving 11 bases between them. The CDR3 protein is CASRPQGPNTGELFF. Written as DNA, the CDR3 is TGTGCCAGCAGACCACAGGGACCGAACACCGGGGAGCTGTTTTTT.

CDR3 residues: CASNSDRGGQPQHF. CDR3 DNA: TGTGCCAGTAATTCAGACAGGGGAGGTCAGCCCCAGCATTTT. This chain joins TRBV19 and TRBJ1-5; the match to TRBD1 covers 8 bases. With V trimmed by 7 bases and J by 6 bases, 8 bases remained unmatched. Germline assignment: CDR1 LNHDA and CDR2 SQIVND (reference sequence). The CDR3 totals 14 residues.

The J gene is TRBJ2-1, the V gene TRBV19, with no clear D. V shed 0 bases and J shed 3 bases, with 9 bases lying between them. Germline values: CDR1 LNHDA, CDR2 SQIVND (reference sequence). CDR3 length: 15 residues. CDR3 DNA sequence: TGTGCCAGTAGTATAGACGGAGCTTACTACAATGAGCAGTTCTTC. Its translation: CASSIDGAYYNEQFF.

The chain employs TRBV6-6 and TRBJ1-1; D gene ambiguous. CDR3 size: 14 residues. Trimming shortened V by 6 bases and J by 1 base, and 12 bases separated the two germline ends. CDR1 and CDR2 from the germline V gene are MNHNY and SVGAGI (reference sequence). The CDR3 DNA follows: TGTGCCAGCAGGTCAGAGACCTCGAACACTGAAGCTTTCTTT. This sequence encodes CASRSETSNTEAFF.

The chain employs TRBV5-1 and TRBJ1-2, with D unresolved. Germline CDR1 reads SGHRS; CDR2 reads YFSETQ. Trimming shortened V by 0 bases and J by 8 bases, and 17 bases separated the two germline ends. The CDR3 contains 15 residues. CDR3 region: CASSLGQAPLEGYTF. DNA of the CDR3: TGCGCCAGCAGCTTGGGCCAGGCACCGCTAGAGGGCTACACCTTC.

The gene calls are TRBV5-1 and TRBJ1-1, with a weak D call TRBD1 (6 bases). V was pared by 3 bases and J by 4 bases, with 16 bases between. CDR1 and CDR2 from the germline V gene are SGHRS and YFSETQ. The CDR3 consists of 15 residues. The CDR3 DNA reads TGCGCCAGCAGCTCTCAGGGGACAAGGAGCACTGAAGCTTTCTTT. Encoded protein: CASSSQGTRSTEAFF.

This chain connects TRBV20-1 to TRBJ2-7; D remains ambiguous. This CDR3 has 10 amino acids. Germline assignment: CDR1 DFQATT and CDR2 SNEGSKA (reference sequence). The ends were cut back, 4 bases at V and 5 bases at J, with 6 bases in the middle. The CDR3: CSATRDEQYF. The CDR3 DNA reads TGCAGTGCTACCCGCGACGAGCAGTACTTC.

The chain recombines TRBV13 with TRBJ2-7; TRBD2 agrees at 9 bases. The junction had 12 bases not matched to a gene; V was cut back by 4 bases and J by 2 bases. CDR3 size: 17 residues. Germline lookup yields CDR1 PRHDT and CDR2 FYEKMQ (reference sequence). The CDR3 DNA reads as TGTGCCAGCAGCTCGCCCCCTTCAGCGGGGGGTACCTACGAGCAGTACTTC. Translation gives CASSSPPSAGGTYEQYF.

About this clone itself: One junction end does not reproduce the germline sequence, and a read error may be involved. The V call is TRBV7-9, the J call TRBJ2-3, with D possibly called TRBD1 or TRBD2 (5 bases each). The CDR3 is 13 residues long. Germline CDR1 and CDR2: SEHNR and FQNEAQ (reference sequence). The DNA for the CDR3 is TGTGCCAGCAGCTCGGGGAGTTGGGACGGAATGGATTTT. Residues: CASSSGSWDGMDF.

The chain has TRBV2 and TRBJ1-5; D gene unclear. V was shortened by 1 base and J by 7 bases, with 20 bases between the two germline ends. The CDR3 sequence is 17 residues long. Germline loops: CDR1 SNHLY, CDR2 FYNNEI. Written as DNA, the CDR3 is TGTGCCAGCAGTGAAGGGCTGGGCCCCGGTAACTGGCAGCCCCAGCATTTT. Amino acids: CASSEGLGPGNWQPQHF.